A single sample gave rise to the 5 T cell receptor beta chains below, sequenced in a study of liver allograft versus peripheral blood T cells. Looking at the study overall: What was compared were the T cell receptor repertoires in transplanted livers and those in the peripheral blood of recipients.

TCRdb reanalysed the reads using MiXCR and keeps one entry per CDR3 protein. The sample shows around 12,000 distinct CDR3 sequences, approximately 30% of them seen only once. These receptors were collected from a human patient who had a liver transplant. Some T cells may be transferred from the graft donor.

The sample holds many counts of this clonotype. V is TRBV6-5 and J is TRBJ2-1; 8 bases line up with TRBD2. Trimming removed 6 bases from V and 2 bases from J; junction bases left unmatched: 6. Per the germline V gene, CDR1 is MNHEY and CDR2 is SVGAGI. CDR3 length equals 15 residues. The CDR3, as DNA: TGTGCCAGCAGGACACTAGCGGAGGCCTACAATGAGCAGTTCTTC. Translation gives CASRTLAEAYNEQFF.

This clonotype is classed as medium-sized. The J gene is TRBJ2-2, the V gene TRBV27, with 7 nucleotides matching TRBD1. The germline V gene encodes CDR1 MNHEY and CDR2 SMNVEV (reference sequence). V lost 6 bases to trimming and J lost 4 bases; unmatched junction nucleotides: 2. This CDR3 spans 13 amino acids. The CDR3 sequence: CASRTGSTGELFF. Here the CDR3 DNA reads TGTGCCAGCAGGACAGGGAGCACCGGGGAGCTGTTTTTT.

At least ten counts were recorded for this clonotype. This chain joins TRBV24-1 and TRBJ2-3; D uncertain. Germline V lookup: CDR1 KGHDR, CDR2 SFDVKD. The CDR3 contains 12 residues. V was shortened by 2 bases and J by 5 bases, with 4 bases between the two germline ends. The CDR3 spells CATSDYGDTQYF. As DNA, the CDR3 is TGTGCCACCAGTGATTATGGAGATACGCAGTATTTT.

This clonotype was counted a few times. This rearrangement joins TRBV6-1 to TRBJ1-5; no clear D gene. From germline, CDR1 is MNHNS and CDR2 SASEGT. The V gene lost 3 bases and the J gene lost 7 bases, with 10 bases spanning the gap. This CDR3 has 13 residues. This CDR3 is CASSENGHQPQHF. In DNA, the CDR3 is TGTGCCAGCAGTGAGAACGGGCACCAGCCCCAGCATTTT.

V usage is TRBV7-9 and J usage is TRBJ2-3; 10 bases align to TRBD2. After removal of 1 base from V and 6 bases from J, the junction contained 4 bases not matched to a gene. Germline V CDR1 and CDR2: SEHNR, FQNEAQ (reference sequence). There are 15 residues in the CDR3. Written as DNA, the CDR3 is TGTGCCAGCAGCTTAGATGGTAGCGGGAGGGATACGCAGTATTTT. Its protein product is CASSLDGSGRDTQYF.